Shown below are 18 T cell receptor beta chains from a single sample sequenced in a study of neurological immune-mediated disorders. TCRdb re-analysed the 5' RACE reads in MiXCR, keeping a single row per CDR3 protein. Found here are roughly 100,000 distinct CDR3 sequences, around 3.4% of them singletons; the top ten hold around 6%. Sequenced material: PBMCs. The receptors were sampled from a woman between 18 and 30 years old with multiple sclerosis.

This clonotype was recorded many times. This sequence joins TRBV20-1 and TRBJ2-5; D might be TRBD1 (6 bases). The CDR3 sequence is 11 residues long. The germline V and J ends were trimmed by 6 bases and 2 bases, with 7 bases remaining between them. Looked up from germline, CDR1 is DFQATT and CDR2 is SNEGSKA (reference sequence). The CDR3 DNA sequence: TGCAGTGCCACAGGGCAAGAGACCCAGTACTTC. Translating gives CSATGQETQYF.

In regard to this clonotype: A read error may be the cause here, since a much bigger clone is one base away. The chain is built from TRBV5-1 and TRBJ2-5; no clear D. This CDR3 is 15 amino acids long. CDR1 is SGHRS and CDR2 is YFSETQ in the germline V gene. The CDR3 loop is CASRMTAAVQETKYF. The CDR3 region has the DNA TGCGCCAGCAGAATGACGGCGGCGGTACAAGAGACCAAGTACTTC.

The sample holds many counts of this clonotype. The chain joins TRBV10-1 to TRBJ2-7; TRBD1 aligns across 8 bases. Per germline, CDR1 WNHNN and CDR2 SYGVQD (reference sequence). The CDR3 has 14 amino acids. V dropped 10 bases and J dropped 0; count of bases not matched to a gene: 8. CDR3 bases: TGCGCCAAAAAGGGACAGGTGGGCTCCTACGAGCAGTACTTC. This encodes CAKKGQVGSYEQYF.

This clonotype has at least ten counts. The chain couples TRBV19 to TRBJ1-2; tentative D call: TRBD1 (5 bases). Trimming removed 5 bases from V and 0 bases from J, with 13 bases in between. Germline CDR1 is LNHDA and CDR2 is SQIVND (reference sequence). The CDR3 has 15 amino acids. The CDR3 loop is CASSVAGRSNYGYTF. The CDR3 nucleotides are TGTGCCAGTAGTGTCGCGGGACGTTCTAACTATGGCTACACCTTC.

This clonotype was counted at least ten times. This rearrangement joins TRBV29-1 to TRBJ1-2; no definite D call. The CDR3 length is 14 residues. The V end was cut by 3 bases, the J end by 6 bases, with 17 bases between. Germline lookup yields CDR1 SQVTM and CDR2 ANQGSEA. CDR3 loop: CSVEFPSSRNGYTF. CDR3 DNA: TGCAGCGTTGAGTTCCCAAGTTCGAGGAATGGCTACACCTTC.

Concerning this clonotype itself: A single base separates this from a much larger clone, so it may be a read error. Here the CDR3 omits its conserved ending phenylalanine or tryptophan, so a read error is the likely source. V and J are TRBV6-5 and TRBJ1-2; tentatively, D is TRBD1 (5 bases). V lost 0 bases, J lost 6 bases, and 8 bases lay in between. Germline loops: CDR1 MNHEY, CDR2 SVGAGI. This CDR3 region has 13 residues. CDR3 sequence (DNA): TGTGCCAGCAGTTACTCACCGGGGGATGGCTACACCTGC. This gives the protein CASSYSPGDGYTC.

This clonotype was recorded at least ten times. The chain is built from TRBV29-1 and TRBJ1-2; tentative D call: TRBD1 (6 bases). The V gene's germline CDR1 is SQVTM and CDR2 ANQGSEA. This CDR3 contains 12 residues. Trimming removed 7 bases at V and 0 bases at J, with 9 bases between. CDR3 sequence reads: CSAGQTNYGYTF. The CDR3 coding sequence is TGCAGCGCCGGACAGACTAACTATGGCTACACCTTC.

This clonotype occurred many times. The chain combines TRBV6-1 with TRBJ2-7, with TRBD1 identical over 9 bases. The CDR3 runs 15 residues. CDR1 and CDR2 from the germline V gene are MNHNS and SASEGT. The junction had 8 bases not matched to a gene; V was cut back by 3 bases and J by 5 bases. The CDR3 DNA reads TGTGCCAGCAGTGATATCGGACAGGGGAGGAACGAGCAGTACTTC. The encoded protein is CASSDIGQGRNEQYF.

This clonotype was counted many times. The genes are TRBV6-2 or TRBV6-3 and TRBJ1-1; tentatively, D is TRBD1 (5 bases). This CDR3 is 13 amino acids long. V lost 2 bases, J lost 4 bases, and 8 bases lay in between. Germline-derived CDR1 and CDR2 are MNHEY and SVGEGT. The CDR3 protein is CASSYRTGTEAFF. The CDR3, as DNA: TGTGCCAGCAGTTACCGAACAGGCACTGAAGCTTTCTTT.

The rearrangement joins TRBV25-1 to TRBJ2-3, with 7 bases matching TRBD2. With 3 bases clipped from V and 2 bases from J, the junction kept 11 bases outside the gene matches. Germline V gives CDR1 MGHDK, CDR2 SYGVNS. The CDR3 is 17 amino acids. The CDR3: CASSDLFRGEATDTQYF. CDR3 in DNA: TGTGCCAGCAGTGATTTGTTCCGGGGGGAAGCCACAGATACGCAGTATTTT.

This clonotype appeared a few times. The CDR3 DNA is TGCGCCAGCAGCAGGCTATCCGGGACCCTTGCAGGGCACTACGAGCAGTACTTC. Amino acids: CASSRLSGTLAGHYEQYF. J is TRBJ2-7 and V is TRBV5-1; perhaps D is TRBD1 or TRBD2 (5 bases each). Trimming took 4 bases from V and 3 from J, leaving 26 bases between them. Germline CDR1 SGHRS, CDR2 YFSETQ. CDR3 size: 18 residues.

This clonotype has only a few counts. J is TRBJ2-7 and V is TRBV20-1; TRBD2 matches 8 bases. This CDR3 has 15 residues. The junction had 8 bases not matched to a gene; V was cut back by 0 bases and J by 4 bases. Per germline, CDR1 DFQATT and CDR2 SNEGSKA (reference sequence). In DNA form, the CDR3 reads TGCAGTGCTAGAGACCCCACGGGGGGGGTTTACGAGCAGTACTTC. This translates into CSARDPTGGVYEQYF.

This clonotype was seen ten or more times. J is TRBJ2-3 and V is TRBV5-1; D might be TRBD1 (5 bases). CDR3 length: 15 amino acids. V gave up 4 bases and J gave up 0 bases, with 12 bases separating them. The germline V gene has CDR1 SGHRS and CDR2 YFSETQ. The CDR3, as DNA: TGCGCCAGCAGCACACAAGGGGCTAGCACAGATACGCAGTATTTT. Its translation is CASSTQGASTDTQYF.

This clonotype has ten or more counts. The rearrangement links TRBV3-1 to TRBJ1-2, with D unresolved. V shed 0 bases and J shed 6 bases, with 8 bases lying between them. Per the germline V gene, CDR1 is LGHDT and CDR2 is YNNKEL (reference sequence). The CDR3 runs to 13 residues. This CDR3 is CASSQDFGDGYTF. In nucleotides, the CDR3 is TGTGCCAGCAGCCAAGATTTCGGTGATGGCTACACCTTC.

This clonotype was seen at least ten times. The rearrangement uses TRBV7-2 and TRBJ2-7; 13 nucleotides align to TRBD2. Germline lookup yields CDR1 SGHTA and CDR2 FQGNSA. The CDR3 is made up of 14 amino acids. V was pared by 6 bases and J by 9 bases, with 8 bases of the junction left unmatched. The CDR3 reads CASRRTSGSMVQYF. The CDR3 DNA reads TGTGCCAGCAGGCGGACTAGCGGGAGTATGGTGCAGTACTTC.

This clonotype was seen at least ten times. The V and J genes are TRBV7-9 and TRBJ2-5; weak D call: TRBD2 (5 bases). CDR1 and CDR2 (germline): SEHNR, FQNEAQ (reference sequence). V shed 2 bases and J shed 1 base, with 11 bases lying between them. The CDR3 has 15 amino acids. The CDR3 region has the DNA TGTGCCAGCAGCTTAATCGGGGAACTCCAAGAGACCCAGTACTTC. It yields the protein CASSLIGELQETQYF.

Details on this clonotype: This clone may be a read error of a much larger clone one base away. The rearrangement uses TRBV11-2 and TRBJ2-3, with 9 bases matching TRBD1. This CDR3 has 15 amino acids. Germline V CDR1 and CDR2: SGHAT, FQNNGV. CDR3: CASSLGTGDMDKQYF. CDR3 coding DNA: TGTGCCAGCAGCTTAGGGACAGGGGATATGGATAAGCAGTATTTT.

The chain uses TRBV12-3 or TRBV12-4 and TRBJ2-6; TRBD1 is a possible D gene (5 bases). This CDR3 region has 15 residues. Trimming took off 4 bases at V and 3 bases at J, with 10 bases between the two ends. The CDR3 is CASSSTGSGANVLTF. Written as DNA, the CDR3 is TGTGCCAGCAGTTCCACAGGTAGTGGGGCCAACGTCCTGACTTTC.